The source of this T cell receptor beta chain is a study of cytomegalovirus exposure and HLA in healthy donors. Points from the study as a whole: Sequencing depth across donors, presence/absence analyses assumed, was roughly uniform. Researchers counted around 180 TCR beta chains as cytomegalovirus-associated. A link between a missense DCLRE1C variant and TCR beta V- and J-gene trimming emerged from a later analysis.

Comment on this clone: What it binds is not known.

Primers for the PCR totalled 60 Vbeta and 13 Jbeta. The data were produced by immunoSEQ multiplex PCR, yet TCRdb's version contains in-frame clones alone and is incomplete. The table includes about 98,000 clones, about 81% detected once. This CDR3 is built from 13 residues. The ends were cut back, 1 base at V and 10 bases at J, with 12 bases in the middle. The V gene's germline CDR1 is SGHDT and CDR2 YYEEEE. V gene TRBV5-6 combines with J gene TRBJ2-1; tentatively, D is TRBD1 (6 bases). The source is a man aged 35 to 55 in good health and CMV-seronegative. Sequenced: PBMCs. CDR3 amino acids: CASSLTQGSEQFF. The CDR3 nucleotides read TGTGCCAGCAGCTTGACACAGGGTAGCGAGCAGTTCTTC. The whole variable domain, filled in from reference TRBV5-6 and TRBJ2-1, reads DAGVTQSPTHLIKTRGQQVTLRCSPKSGHDTVSWYQQALGQGPQFIFQYYEEEERQRGNFPDRFSGHQFPNYSSELNVNALLLGDSALYLCASSLTQGSEQFFGPGTRLTVL.